These T cell receptor beta chains were read from a single sample in a study of identical twins. One entry per CDR3 protein results from TCRdb running MiXCR on the 5' RACE reads. This sample carries around 480,000 distinct CDR3 sequences, roughly an eighth of them seen once, and the ten largest clones take approximately 0.9%. These records were also assigned to another study, of yellow fever vaccine responses in identical twins.

The material sequenced was CD4+ T cells sorted from blood. These receptors were collected from a young woman in good health. CDR3s include the opening cysteine and the closing phenylalanine or tryptophan. Each record gives: D gene, clone size, V gene, J gene, CDR3 DNA, CDR3 protein. The D gene is left open where the match is weak. Rows give clone size only sometimes, using once, few, many, or a class for an expanded clone.

d_call: -; clone_size: once; v_call: TRBV7-2; j_call: TRBJ1-4; cdr3_nt: TGTGCCAGCAGCCGGGACACCTTGCAAGTAGAAGAAAAACTGTTTTTT; cdr3_aa: CASSRDTLQVEEKLFF
d_call: -; clone_size: -; v_call: TRBV6-5; j_call: TRBJ2-7; cdr3_nt: TGTGCCAGCAGTTCAACAGGGGGGGGACCCTACGAGCAGTACTTC; cdr3_aa: CASSSTGGGPYEQYF
d_call: -; clone_size: few; v_call: TRBV4-3; j_call: TRBJ2-2; cdr3_nt: TGCGCCAGCAGCCAAGGAGGGCCGAACACCGGGGAGCTGTTTTTT; cdr3_aa: CASSQGGPNTGELFF
d_call: -; clone_size: many; v_call: TRBV5-1; j_call: TRBJ2-2; cdr3_nt: TGCGCCAGCAGCGGAAATACCGAGACCACCGGGGAGCTGTTTTTT; cdr3_aa: CASSGNTETTGELFF
d_call: -; clone_size: few; v_call: TRBV28; j_call: TRBJ2-7; cdr3_nt: TGTGCCAGCAGTTTATGGGGCGGGGGCGTACCCTACGAGCAGTACTTC; cdr3_aa: CASSLWGGGVPYEQYF
d_call: TRBD2; clone_size: few; v_call: TRBV28; j_call: TRBJ2-1; cdr3_nt: TGTGCCAGCAGTGGCCCCGGGACTAGTCCCTCCTACAATGAGCAGTTCTTC; cdr3_aa: CASSGPGTSPSYNEQFF
d_call: -; clone_size: -; v_call: TRBV7-2; j_call: TRBJ2-6; cdr3_nt: TGTGCCAGCAGCCCCGACCGTGCGAGGGGGGCCAACGTCCTGACTTTC; cdr3_aa: CASSPDRARGANVLTF
d_call: TRBD1; clone_size: many; v_call: TRBV2; j_call: TRBJ2-1; cdr3_nt: TGTGCCAGCAGTGATTACGGACAGGGGGCGCATGAGCAGTTCTTC; cdr3_aa: CASSDYGQGAHEQFF
d_call: -; clone_size: many; v_call: TRBV7-2; j_call: TRBJ2-7; cdr3_nt: TGTGCCAGCAGCTTAGTTCCGGACAGTTCCTACGAGCAGTACTTC; cdr3_aa: CASSLVPDSSYEQYF
d_call: -; clone_size: -; v_call: TRBV21-1; j_call: TRBJ2-3; cdr3_nt: TGTGCCAGCAGAAGGACAGTGATAGATACGCAGTATTTT; cdr3_aa: CASRRTVIDTQYF
d_call: -; clone_size: few; v_call: TRBV5-6; j_call: TRBJ1-6; cdr3_nt: TGTGCCAGCAGCTTCGCAGCCCTCCGAACTTCCCTCCACTTT; cdr3_aa: CASSFAALRTSLHF
d_call: -; clone_size: -; v_call: TRBV10-3; j_call: TRBJ2-7; cdr3_nt: TGTGCCATCAGTGTTGGGGCGACTCTCTACGAGCAGTACTTC; cdr3_aa: CAISVGATLYEQYF
d_call: TRBD2; clone_size: -; v_call: TRBV7-2; j_call: TRBJ2-7; cdr3_nt: TGTGCCAGCAGGTCCCGACTAGCGGGAGCCTACGAGCAGTACTTC; cdr3_aa: CASRSRLAGAYEQYF
d_call: TRBD2; clone_size: -; v_call: TRBV5-1; j_call: TRBJ2-7; cdr3_nt: TGCGCCAGCAGCTTCGGGGGGGGTACTGCCTACGAGCAGTACTTC; cdr3_aa: CASSFGGGTAYEQYF
d_call: -; clone_size: -; v_call: TRBV3-1; j_call: TRBJ1-2; cdr3_nt: TGTGCCAGCAGCCAAGGTCACGGGGGCGATGGCTATGGCTACACCTTC; cdr3_aa: CASSQGHGGDGYGYTF
d_call: -; clone_size: many; v_call: TRBV15; j_call: TRBJ2-5; cdr3_nt: TGTGCCACCAGCAGAGGTTCGGAATCGGGGGAGACCCAGTACTTC; cdr3_aa: CATSRGSESGETQYF
d_call: -; clone_size: few; v_call: TRBV2; j_call: TRBJ2-7; cdr3_nt: TGTGCCAGCAGTGGACTGGAGGGAAAGCGCTACGAGCAGTACTTC; cdr3_aa: CASSGLEGKRYEQYF
d_call: -; clone_size: many; v_call: TRBV5-1; j_call: TRBJ2-7; cdr3_nt: TGCGCCAGCAGCTTGGAGACGGTGGAGGGCTACGAGCAGTACTTC; cdr3_aa: CASSLETVEGYEQYF
d_call: TRBD2; clone_size: few; v_call: TRBV9; j_call: TRBJ2-3; cdr3_nt: TGTGCCAGCAGCTTAACGGGACTAGCCGGCACAGATACGCAGTATTTT; cdr3_aa: CASSLTGLAGTDTQYF
d_call: TRBD2; clone_size: few; v_call: TRBV24-1; j_call: TRBJ2-1; cdr3_nt: TGTGCCACCAGTGATCACACGGGAGGTGTGAGGTACAATGAGCAGTTCTTC; cdr3_aa: CATSDHTGGVRYNEQFF
d_call: -; clone_size: -; v_call: TRBV2; j_call: TRBJ2-7; cdr3_nt: TGTGCCTGGGGCGGATCCTACGAGCAGTACTTC; cdr3_aa: CAWGGSYEQYF
d_call: -; clone_size: few; v_call: TRBV5-4; j_call: TRBJ1-4; cdr3_nt: TGTGCCAGCAGCTTGGGAGGGGTCGCAGAAAATGAAAAACTGTTTTTT; cdr3_aa: CASSLGGVAENEKLFF
d_call: -; clone_size: many; v_call: TRBV3-1; j_call: TRBJ1-1; cdr3_nt: TGTGCCAGCAGCCAGAACGGGAAGGAGTCTGAAGCTTTCTTT; cdr3_aa: CASSQNGKESEAFF
d_call: -; clone_size: few; v_call: TRBV10-3; j_call: TRBJ2-2; cdr3_nt: TGTGCCACTACGGGAATTCAGAACACCGGGGAGCTGTTTTTT; cdr3_aa: CATTGIQNTGELFF
d_call: -; clone_size: many; v_call: TRBV24-1; j_call: TRBJ2-3; cdr3_nt: TGTGCCACCAGCAACCCAACTGACATGGATACGCAGTATTTT; cdr3_aa: CATSNPTDMDTQYF
d_call: -; clone_size: many; v_call: TRBV24-1; j_call: TRBJ2-5; cdr3_nt: TGTGCCACCAGTGATTTCGTACAGGGTGGTGAGACCCAGTACTTC; cdr3_aa: CATSDFVQGGETQYF
d_call: -; clone_size: few; v_call: TRBV3-1; j_call: TRBJ2-3; cdr3_nt: TGTGCCAGCAGCCAACCGGACAGAACAGATACGCAGTATTTT; cdr3_aa: CASSQPDRTDTQYF
d_call: -; clone_size: few; v_call: TRBV7-3; j_call: TRBJ2-2; cdr3_nt: TGTGCCAGCAGCACCCCCCCCGGGGAGCTGTTTTTT; cdr3_aa: CASSTPPGELFF
d_call: -; clone_size: few; v_call: TRBV28; j_call: TRBJ2-7; cdr3_nt: TGTGCCAGCAGCTATAGGACGCTGGGGCCCTACGAGCAGTACTTC; cdr3_aa: CASSYRTLGPYEQYF
d_call: -; clone_size: -; v_call: TRBV7-7; j_call: TRBJ2-5; cdr3_nt: TGTGCTAGCAGCGCAGGGTTCGGGGTAGGGGAGACCCAGTACTTC; cdr3_aa: CASSAGFGVGETQYF
d_call: TRBD2; clone_size: -; v_call: TRBV4-3; j_call: TRBJ2-1; cdr3_nt: TGCGCCAGCAGCCAAGCCCCCGGGACTATATCCAATGAGCAGTTCTTC; cdr3_aa: CASSQAPGTISNEQFF
d_call: TRBD2; clone_size: few; v_call: TRBV7-8; j_call: TRBJ2-5; cdr3_nt: TGTGCCAGCAGCCAAGGACTAGCGGGAGTGGGCCAAGAGACCCAGTACTTC; cdr3_aa: CASSQGLAGVGQETQYF
d_call: TRBD2; clone_size: few; v_call: TRBV9; j_call: TRBJ2-1; cdr3_nt: TGTGCCAGCAGCTTATCCGGGAGGGCCCTCGGAACTTACAATGAGCAGTTCTTC; cdr3_aa: CASSLSGRALGTYNEQFF
d_call: -; clone_size: many; v_call: TRBV24-1; j_call: TRBJ2-4; cdr3_nt: TGTGCCACCAGTGATTTGCAATATACGGATCCAGCCAAAAACATTCAGTACTTC; cdr3_aa: CATSDLQYTDPAKNIQYF
d_call: -; clone_size: few; v_call: TRBV7-9; j_call: TRBJ2-7; cdr3_nt: TGTGCCAGCAGCTCGTCCGGGACCCAGACCTACGAGCAGTACTTC; cdr3_aa: CASSSSGTQTYEQYF
d_call: TRBD1; clone_size: -; v_call: TRBV20-1; j_call: TRBJ2-3; cdr3_nt: TGCAGTGCCCGACAGGGTTCTTCACCCACAGATACGCAGTATTTT; cdr3_aa: CSARQGSSPTDTQYF
d_call: TRBD2; clone_size: few; v_call: TRBV20-1; j_call: TRBJ2-3; cdr3_nt: TGCAGTGCTAGAGATGGGACTAGCTTAAGGACTACGCAGTATTTT; cdr3_aa: CSARDGTSLRTTQYF
d_call: -; clone_size: many; v_call: TRBV12-3/TRBV12-4; j_call: TRBJ2-5; cdr3_nt: TGTGCCAGCAGCGCGGGACAGCTTCAAGAGACCCAGTACTTC; cdr3_aa: CASSAGQLQETQYF
d_call: TRBD2; clone_size: many; v_call: TRBV28; j_call: TRBJ2-3; cdr3_nt: TGTGCCAGCAGTTTAGTAGCGGGAGGGGCGGATACGCAGTATTTT; cdr3_aa: CASSLVAGGADTQYF
d_call: -; clone_size: -; v_call: TRBV12-3/TRBV12-4; j_call: TRBJ1-5; cdr3_nt: TGTGCCAGCAGTTTAGAGGGGATGAATCAGCCCCAGCATTTT; cdr3_aa: CASSLEGMNQPQHF
d_call: -; clone_size: -; v_call: TRBV21-1; j_call: TRBJ2-2; cdr3_nt: TGTGCCAGCAGCCCAAACACAGGGAGGAACACCGGGGAGCTGTTTTTT; cdr3_aa: CASSPNTGRNTGELFF
d_call: TRBD2; clone_size: few; v_call: TRBV7-2; j_call: TRBJ2-3; cdr3_nt: TGTGCCAGCAGCCGCATGGGACTAGCGCCAGATACGCAGTATTTT; cdr3_aa: CASSRMGLAPDTQYF
d_call: -; clone_size: few; v_call: TRBV12-5; j_call: TRBJ1-1; cdr3_nt: TGTGCTAGTGGTTTGGTACTATCAAACAGGGTGAACACTGAAGCTTTCTTT; cdr3_aa: CASGLVLSNRVNTEAFF
d_call: TRBD1; clone_size: few; v_call: TRBV3-1; j_call: TRBJ2-6; cdr3_nt: TGTGCCAGCAGCGACAGGGGAACGGCCAACGTCCTGACTTTC; cdr3_aa: CASSDRGTANVLTF
d_call: TRBD2; clone_size: few; v_call: TRBV20-1; j_call: TRBJ2-7; cdr3_nt: TGCAGTGCTAGGTTAGCGGGAGCAAGCGAGCAGTACTTC; cdr3_aa: CSARLAGASEQYF
d_call: -; clone_size: few; v_call: TRBV12-3/TRBV12-4; j_call: TRBJ1-2; cdr3_nt: TGTGCCAGCAGCCCCGGATGGTATGGCTACACCTTC; cdr3_aa: CASSPGWYGYTF